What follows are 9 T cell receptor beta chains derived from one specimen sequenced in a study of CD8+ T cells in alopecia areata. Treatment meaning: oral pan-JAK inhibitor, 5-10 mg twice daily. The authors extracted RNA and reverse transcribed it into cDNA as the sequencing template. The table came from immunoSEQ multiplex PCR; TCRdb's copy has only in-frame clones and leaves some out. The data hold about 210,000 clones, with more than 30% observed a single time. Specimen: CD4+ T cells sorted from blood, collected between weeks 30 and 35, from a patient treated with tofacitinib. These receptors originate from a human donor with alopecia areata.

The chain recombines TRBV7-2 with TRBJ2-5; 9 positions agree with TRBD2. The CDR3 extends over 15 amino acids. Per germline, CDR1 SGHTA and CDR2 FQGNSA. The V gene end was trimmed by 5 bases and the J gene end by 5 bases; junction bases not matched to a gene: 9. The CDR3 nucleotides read TGTGCCAGCAGCACCGCCGGGACTAGCTACGAGACCCAGTACTTC. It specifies CASSTAGTSYETQYF.

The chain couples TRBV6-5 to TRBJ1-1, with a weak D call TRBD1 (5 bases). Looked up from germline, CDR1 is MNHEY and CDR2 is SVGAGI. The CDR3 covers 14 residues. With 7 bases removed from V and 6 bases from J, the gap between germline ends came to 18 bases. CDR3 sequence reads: CASNPQGFGPEAFF. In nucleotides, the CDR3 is TGTGCCAGCAATCCGCAGGGATTTGGTCCTGAAGCTTTCTTT.

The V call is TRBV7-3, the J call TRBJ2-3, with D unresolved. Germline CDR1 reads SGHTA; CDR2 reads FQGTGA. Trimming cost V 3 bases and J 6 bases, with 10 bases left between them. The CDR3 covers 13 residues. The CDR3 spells CASSFLGSDTQYF. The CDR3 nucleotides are TGTGCCAGCAGCTTTTTAGGATCGGATACGCAGTATTTT.

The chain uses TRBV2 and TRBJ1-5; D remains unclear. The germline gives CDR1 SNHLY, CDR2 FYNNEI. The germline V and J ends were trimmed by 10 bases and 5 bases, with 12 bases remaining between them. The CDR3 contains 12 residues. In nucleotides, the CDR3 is TGTGCCACCGGGTCTATTGATCAGCCCCAGCATTTT. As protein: CATGSIDQPQHF.

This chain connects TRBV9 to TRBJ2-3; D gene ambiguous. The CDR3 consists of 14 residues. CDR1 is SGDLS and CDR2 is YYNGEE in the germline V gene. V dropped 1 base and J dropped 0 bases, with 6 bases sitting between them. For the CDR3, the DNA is TGTGCCAGCAGCGTAATGGACAGCACAGATACGCAGTATTTT. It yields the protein CASSVMDSTDTQYF.

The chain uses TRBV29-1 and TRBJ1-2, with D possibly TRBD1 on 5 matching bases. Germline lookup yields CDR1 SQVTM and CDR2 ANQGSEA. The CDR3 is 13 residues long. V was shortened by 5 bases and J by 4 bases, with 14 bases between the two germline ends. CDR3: CSVHRGEIYGYTF. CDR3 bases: TGCAGCGTTCACCGGGGGGAAATCTATGGCTACACCTTC.

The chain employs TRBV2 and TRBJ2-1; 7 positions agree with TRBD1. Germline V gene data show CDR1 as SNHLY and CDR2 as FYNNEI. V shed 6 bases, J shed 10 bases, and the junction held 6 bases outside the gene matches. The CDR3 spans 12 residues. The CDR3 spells CASRAARGEQFF. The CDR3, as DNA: TGTGCCAGCAGGGCTGCCAGGGGGGAGCAGTTCTTC.

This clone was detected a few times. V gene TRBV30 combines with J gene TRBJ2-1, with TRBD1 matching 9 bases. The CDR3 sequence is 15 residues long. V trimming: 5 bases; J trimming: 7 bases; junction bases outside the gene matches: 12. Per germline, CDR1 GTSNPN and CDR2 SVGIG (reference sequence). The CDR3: CAWGNPGTGRNEQFF. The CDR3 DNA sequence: TGTGCCTGGGGGAATCCCGGGACAGGGAGGAATGAGCAGTTCTTC.

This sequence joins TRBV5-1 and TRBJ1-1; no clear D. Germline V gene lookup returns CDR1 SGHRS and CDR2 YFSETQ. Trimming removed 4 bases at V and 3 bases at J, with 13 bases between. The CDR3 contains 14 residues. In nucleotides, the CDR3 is TGCGCCAGCAGCCTAAGAACACCCCACACTGAAGCTTTCTTT. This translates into CASSLRTPHTEAFF.